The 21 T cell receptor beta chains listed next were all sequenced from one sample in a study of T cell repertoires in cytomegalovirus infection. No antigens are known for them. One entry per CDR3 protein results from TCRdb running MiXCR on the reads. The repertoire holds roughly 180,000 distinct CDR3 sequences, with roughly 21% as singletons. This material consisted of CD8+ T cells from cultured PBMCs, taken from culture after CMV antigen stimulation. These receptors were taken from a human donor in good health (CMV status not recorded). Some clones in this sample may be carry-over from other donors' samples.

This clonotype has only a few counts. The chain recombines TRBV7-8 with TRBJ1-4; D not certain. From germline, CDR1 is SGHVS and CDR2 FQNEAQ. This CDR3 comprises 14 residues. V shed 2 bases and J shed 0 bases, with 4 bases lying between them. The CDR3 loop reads CASSLFPTNEKLFF. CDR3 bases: TGTGCCAGCAGCTTATTTCCAACTAATGAAAAACTGTTTTTT.

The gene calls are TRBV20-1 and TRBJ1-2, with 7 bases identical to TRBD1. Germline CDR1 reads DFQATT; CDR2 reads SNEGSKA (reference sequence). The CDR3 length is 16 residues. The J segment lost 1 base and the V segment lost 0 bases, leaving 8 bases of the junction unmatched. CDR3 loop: CSARDQGVVINYGYTF. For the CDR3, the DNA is TGCAGTGCTAGAGATCAGGGGGTTGTCATTAACTATGGCTACACCTTC.

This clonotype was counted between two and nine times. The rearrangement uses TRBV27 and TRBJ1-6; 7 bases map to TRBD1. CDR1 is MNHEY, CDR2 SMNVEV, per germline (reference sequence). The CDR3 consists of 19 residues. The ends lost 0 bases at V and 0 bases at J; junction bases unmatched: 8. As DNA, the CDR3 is TGTGCCAGCAGTTTATCGCCACAGGGGCCGAGCTCCTATAATTCACCCCTCCACTTT. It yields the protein CASSLSPQGPSSYNSPLHF.

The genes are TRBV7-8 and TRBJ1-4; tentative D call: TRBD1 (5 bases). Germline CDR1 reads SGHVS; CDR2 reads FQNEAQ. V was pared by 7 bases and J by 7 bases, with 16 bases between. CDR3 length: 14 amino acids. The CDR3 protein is CASIPGDYGEKLFF. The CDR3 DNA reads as TGTGCCAGCATTCCTGGGGACTATGGTGAAAAACTGTTTTTT.

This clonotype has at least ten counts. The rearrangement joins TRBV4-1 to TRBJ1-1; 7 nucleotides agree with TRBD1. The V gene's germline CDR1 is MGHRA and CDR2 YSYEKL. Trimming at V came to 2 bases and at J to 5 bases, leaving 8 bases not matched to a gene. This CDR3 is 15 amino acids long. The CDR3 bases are TGCGCCAGCAGCCAATATCAACAGGGGAGGACTGAAGCTTTCTTT. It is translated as CASSQYQQGRTEAFF.

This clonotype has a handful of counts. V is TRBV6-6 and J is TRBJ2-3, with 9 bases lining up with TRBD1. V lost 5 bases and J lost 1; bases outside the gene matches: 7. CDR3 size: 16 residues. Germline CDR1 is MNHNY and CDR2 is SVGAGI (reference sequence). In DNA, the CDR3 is TGTGCCAGCAGTGTACAGGGGGCGAGAGGCACAGATACGCAGTATTTT. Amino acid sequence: CASSVQGARGTDTQYF.

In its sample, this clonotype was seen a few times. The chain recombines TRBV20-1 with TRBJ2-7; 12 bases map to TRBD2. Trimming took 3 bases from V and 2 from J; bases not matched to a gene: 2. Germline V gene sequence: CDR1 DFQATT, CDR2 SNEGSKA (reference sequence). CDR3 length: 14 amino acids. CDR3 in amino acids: CSASPSGGAYEQYF. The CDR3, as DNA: TGCAGTGCTAGTCCTAGCGGGGGGGCCTACGAGCAGTACTTC.

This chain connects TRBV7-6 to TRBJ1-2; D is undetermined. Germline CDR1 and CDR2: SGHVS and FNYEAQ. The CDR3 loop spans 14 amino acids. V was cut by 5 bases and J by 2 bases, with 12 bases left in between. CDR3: CASSPPNQNYGYTF. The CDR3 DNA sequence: TGTGCCAGCAGCCCACCTAACCAGAACTATGGCTACACCTTC. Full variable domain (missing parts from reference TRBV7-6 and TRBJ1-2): GAGVSQSPRYKVTKRGQDVALRCDPISGHVSLYWYRQALGQGPEFLTYFNYEAQQDKSGLPNDRFSAERPEGSISTLTIQRTEQRDSAMYRCASSPPNQNYGYTFGSGTRLTVV.

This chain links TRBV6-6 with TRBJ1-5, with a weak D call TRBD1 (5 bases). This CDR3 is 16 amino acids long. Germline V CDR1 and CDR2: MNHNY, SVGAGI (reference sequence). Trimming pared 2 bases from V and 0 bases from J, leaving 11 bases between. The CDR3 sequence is CASSYGRGGSNQPQHF. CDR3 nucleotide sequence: TGTGCCAGCAGTTACGGAAGGGGCGGTAGCAATCAGCCCCAGCATTTT.

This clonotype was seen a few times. In nucleotides, the CDR3 is TGTGCCAGCAGTTTATGGACAGGGGATGGCAATCAGCCCCAGCATTTT. Residues: CASSLWTGDGNQPQHF. The chain joins TRBV27 to TRBJ1-5; 9 bases match TRBD1. Germline V gene sequence: CDR1 MNHEY, CDR2 SMNVEV (reference sequence). Trimming removed 1 base from V and 2 bases from J; junction bases left unmatched: 3. This CDR3 spans 16 amino acids.

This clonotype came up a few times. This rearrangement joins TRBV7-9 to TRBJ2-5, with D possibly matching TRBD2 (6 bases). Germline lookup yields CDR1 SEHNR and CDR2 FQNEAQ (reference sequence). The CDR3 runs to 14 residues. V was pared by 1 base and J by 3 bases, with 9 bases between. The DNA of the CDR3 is TGTGCCAGCAGCTTAGAACGGGGGAAAGAGACCCAGTACTTC. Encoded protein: CASSLERGKETQYF.

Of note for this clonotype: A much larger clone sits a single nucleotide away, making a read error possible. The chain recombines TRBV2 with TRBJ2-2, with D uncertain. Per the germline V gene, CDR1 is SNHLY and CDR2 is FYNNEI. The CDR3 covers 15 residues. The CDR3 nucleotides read TGTACCAGCAGTGAAGAGGCCCTGAACACCGGGGAGCTGTTTTTT. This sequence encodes CTSSEEALNTGELFF.

The CDR3 loop reads CASSLDSQVTSYEQYF. CDR3 DNA: TGCGCCAGCAGCTTGGATTCCCAGGTGACCTCCTACGAGCAGTACTTC. The chain employs TRBV5-1 and TRBJ2-7; D not certain. Germline V gives CDR1 SGHRS, CDR2 YFSETQ. Trimming removed 0 bases from V and 0 bases from J, with 13 bases in between. The CDR3 loop spans 16 amino acids.

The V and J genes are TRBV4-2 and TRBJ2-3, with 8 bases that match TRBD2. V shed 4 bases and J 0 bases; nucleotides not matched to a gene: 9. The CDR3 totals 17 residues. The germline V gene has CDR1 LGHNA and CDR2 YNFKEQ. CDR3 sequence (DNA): TGTGCCAGCAGCCCCCGAGGAGTAGCGGGGAGCACAGATACGCAGTATTTT. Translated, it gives CASSPRGVAGSTDTQYF.

The CDR3 DNA sequence: TGTGCCAGCAGTTACTTACCCCGGGGCGACGAGCAGTACTTC. Translating it yields CASSYLPRGDEQYF. The chain uses TRBV6-2 or TRBV6-3 and TRBJ2-7; D might be TRBD1 or TRBD2, each matching 5 bases. CDR3 size: 14 residues. V gave up 1 base and J gave up 5 bases, with 12 bases separating them. Germline-derived CDR1 and CDR2 are MNHEY and SVGEGT.

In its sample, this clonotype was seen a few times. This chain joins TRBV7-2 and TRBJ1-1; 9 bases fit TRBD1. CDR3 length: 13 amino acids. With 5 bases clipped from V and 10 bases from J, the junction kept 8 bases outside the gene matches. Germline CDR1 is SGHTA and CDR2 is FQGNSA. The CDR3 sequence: CASSRGQGKGAFF. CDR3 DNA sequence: TGTGCCAGCAGCCGCGGACAGGGGAAAGGAGCTTTCTTT. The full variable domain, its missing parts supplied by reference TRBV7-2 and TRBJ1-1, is GAGVSQSPSNKVTEKGKDVELRCDPISGHTALYWYRQSLGQGLEFLIYFQGNSAPDKSGLPSDRFSAERTGGSVSTLTIQRTQQEDSAVYLCASSRGQGKGAFFGQGTRLTVV.

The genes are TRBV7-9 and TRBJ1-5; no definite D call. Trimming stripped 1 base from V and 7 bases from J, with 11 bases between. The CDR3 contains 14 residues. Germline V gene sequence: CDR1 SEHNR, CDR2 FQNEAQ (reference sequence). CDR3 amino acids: CASSLGGREQPQHF. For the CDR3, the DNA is TGTGCCAGCAGCTTAGGGGGTCGGGAACAGCCCCAGCATTTT.

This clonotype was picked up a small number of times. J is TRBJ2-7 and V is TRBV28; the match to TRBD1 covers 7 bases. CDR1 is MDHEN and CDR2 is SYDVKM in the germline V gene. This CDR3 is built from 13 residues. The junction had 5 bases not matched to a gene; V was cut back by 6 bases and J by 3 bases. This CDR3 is CASSHRDSYEQYF. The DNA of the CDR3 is TGTGCCAGCAGCCACCGGGACAGCTACGAGCAGTACTTC.

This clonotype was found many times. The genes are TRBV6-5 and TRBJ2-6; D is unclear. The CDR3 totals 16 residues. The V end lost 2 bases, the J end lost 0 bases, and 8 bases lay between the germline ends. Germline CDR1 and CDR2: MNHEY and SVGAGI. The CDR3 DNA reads TGTGCCAGCAGTTACGCTCGCGCCTCTGGGGCCAACGTCCTGACTTTC. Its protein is CASSYARASGANVLTF.

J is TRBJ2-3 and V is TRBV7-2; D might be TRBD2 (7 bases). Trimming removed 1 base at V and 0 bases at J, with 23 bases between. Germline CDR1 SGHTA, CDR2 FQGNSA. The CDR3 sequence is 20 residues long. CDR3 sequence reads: CASSLEAFPGGRPSTDTQYF. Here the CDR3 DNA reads TGTGCCAGCAGCTTAGAGGCCTTCCCGGGGGGCCGTCCAAGCACAGATACGCAGTATTTT.

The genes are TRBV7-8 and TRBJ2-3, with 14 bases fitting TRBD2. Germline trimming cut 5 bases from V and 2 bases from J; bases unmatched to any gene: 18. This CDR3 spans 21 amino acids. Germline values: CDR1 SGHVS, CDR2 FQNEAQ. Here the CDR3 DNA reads TGTGCCAGCAGCCGCCGACCGGGACTAGCGGGGGAGCGAAAACTCACAGATACGCAGTATTTT. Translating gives CASSRRPGLAGERKLTDTQYF.